This TCR beta chain was recorded in a study of blood T cells in healthy people across ages. Whole-study findings and limits: Diversity estimates drawn from one million T cells were deemed underestimates.

The CDR3 consists of 14 residues. V was trimmed by 0 bases and J by 6 bases, leaving 11 bases between them. Germline CDR1 is MGHRA and CDR2 is YSYEKL. The authors ran a second PCR of about 7 to 11 cycles using a sample-barcoded 5' primer and a J-beta primer mix. TCRdb re-analysed the 5' RACE reads in MiXCR, keeping a single row per CDR3 protein. Among 1.5 million to 2 million distinct CDR3 sequences, about two fifths were seen once, and the ten largest hold about 23%. As regards this clonotype: Its antigen is not known.

Researchers report isolating at least 6.5 million PBMCs per sample. Extraction of total RNA produced a minimum of 6 micrograms from each sample. The clonotype originates from a human donor in good health. The gene calls are TRBV4-1 and TRBJ1-1; D is unresolved. Sample: blood. The DNA of the CDR3 is TGCGCCAGCAGCCAAGATAGTGGTATCTCTGAAGCTTTCTTT. It codes for CASSQDSGISEAFF.